This TCR beta chain stems from a study of control samples from healthy donors and cancer patients. Only in-frame clones appear in the TCRdb table, and some are missing; sequencing was by immunoSEQ multiplex PCR. In the table there are around 57,000 clones, 75% to 95% of which are singletons. Germline CDR1 and CDR2: SGHNT and YENEEA. The CDR3 consists of 16 residues. Trimming shortened V by 7 bases and J by 0 bases, and 16 bases separated the two germline ends. The sequencing sample was made of PBMCs. The receptor comes from a man aged 25-45 years with colorectal cancer. The chain links TRBV11-3 to TRBJ2-1; D assignment may be TRBD1 or TRBD2 (5 bases each). In nucleotides, the CDR3 is TGTGCCAGCACCCTCCGGGGCACCTACTCCTACAATGAGCAGTTCTTC. The encoded protein is CASTLRGTYSYNEQFF. Looking up the rest from reference TRBV11-3 and TRBJ2-1 gives the full variable domain: EAGVVQSPRYKIIEKKQPVAFWCNPISGHNTLYWYLQNLGQGPELLIRYENEEAVDDSQLPKDRFSAERLKGVDSTLKIQPAELGDSAVYLCASTLRGTYSYNEQFFGPGTRLTVL.